This T cell receptor (beta chain) was recovered during a study of tumor-infiltrating lymphocytes in primary liver carcinoma. From unsorted bulk tissue weighing roughly 17-31 mg, DNA and RNA were co-extracted. A word on this clonotype: Here the CDR3 omits its conserved ending phenylalanine or tryptophan, so a read error is the likely source. Because the CDR3's place on the DNA is in doubt, the DNA is left out and the CDR3 is given as listed by TCRdb.

A total of 12 residues make up the CDR3, ends included. Germline V CDR1 and CDR2: MDHEN, SYDVKM. Synthesis of TCR beta cDNA was carried out from around 500 ng total RNA with a constant-region primer. Modified slightly, ARM-PCR produced TCR beta libraries over three nested multiplex PCR rounds. TRBV1-TRBV30 forward primers paired with a C-beta reverse primer drove the first two PCR rounds, approximately 11 cycles each. Each CDR3 protein is one row after TCRdb ran MiXCR on the multiplex PCR reads. The data show roughly 80,000 distinct CDR3 sequences, 65% to 80% seen once. The chain carries TRBV28 and TRBJ2-7. The clonotype was recovered from a man aged 35-49 years with primary liver carcinoma and hepatitis B virus infection. Sequenced material: liver tumor tissue from sampling region 1. This sample's subset: tumor region T1, superior pole. CDR3 residues: CASGRTDKKEYL.